This passage covers 24 T cell receptor beta chains from one sample sequenced in a study of cytotoxic CD8 clonotypes in ibrutinib-treated CLL. TCRdb keeps only in-frame clones here, not all; method: immunoSEQ multiplex PCR. The profile shows some 93,000 clones, almost 80% of them singletons. The material sequenced was PBMCs, taken after 12 months of ibrutinib treatment. These receptor sequences come from a human donor with chronic lymphocytic leukemia.

With respect to this clone: A read error may produce the germline difference seen at one junction end. This rearrangement joins TRBV6-6 to TRBJ2-1; a weak D match, TRBD2 (6 bases). Germline assignment: CDR1 MNHNY and CDR2 SVGAGI (reference sequence). This CDR3 has 12 amino acids. The CDR3 here is CASSYLGGGPVF. The CDR3 DNA reads as TGTGCCAGCAGTTATCTTGGCGGAGGGCCGGTCTTC.

This clone was picked up one time. The chain has TRBV5-1 and TRBJ2-7, with D perhaps TRBD2 (7 bases). Between the trimmed V and J ends, which lost 4 bases and 2 bases, there was a span of 10 bases. The length of the CDR3 is 13 residues. Germline CDR1 SGHRS, CDR2 YFSETQ. CDR3 protein: CASSRGAPYEQYF. CDR3 sequence (DNA): TGCGCCAGCAGCCGGGGGGCACCCTACGAGCAGTACTTC.

The J gene is TRBJ1-2, the V gene TRBV7-2, with D perhaps matching TRBD1 (5 bases). CDR1 and CDR2 (germline): SGHTA, FQGNSA. V lost 5 bases to trimming and J lost 3 bases, with 13 bases between them. CDR3 size: 14 residues. Here the CDR3 reads CASSRDRTDYGYTF. The CDR3 coding sequence is TGTGCCAGCAGCAGGGACCGAACCGACTATGGCTACACCTTC.

The chain carries TRBV10-3 and TRBJ1-4; D is perhaps TRBD1 (5 bases). V was shortened by 10 bases and J by 5 bases, with 14 bases between the two germline ends. The CDR3 sequence is 13 residues long. Germline V gives CDR1 ENHRY, CDR2 SYGVKD. This CDR3 reads CATLGEGNEKLFF. The CDR3 DNA follows: TGTGCCACCTTGGGCGAGGGGAATGAAAAACTGTTTTTT.

This clone has a handful of counts. The chain combines TRBV21-1 with TRBJ1-2; TRBD1, the D gene given by the table, was not confirmed from the DNA. TRBV21-1 is described as a pseudogene. The CDR3 has 15 residues. The CDR3 DNA is TGTGCCAGCAGCTTCCCGCCCCGGGACAGGGGTGGCTACACCTTC. This translates into CASSFPPRDRGGYTF.

In this sample, this clone turned up a few times. Other DNA sequences within the sample encode an identical CDR3. The rearrangement joins TRBV12-5 to TRBJ2-5; 11 bases align to TRBD1. Unmatched junction bases numbered 5, after V lost 6 bases and J lost 5 bases. Germline-derived CDR1 and CDR2 are LGHNT and FRNRAP. The CDR3 spans 14 residues. CDR3 in amino acids: CASGSGTGGETQYF. CDR3 nucleotide sequence: TGTGCTAGTGGATCCGGGACAGGGGGGGAGACCCAGTACTTC.

J is TRBJ2-7 and V is TRBV6-5; 8 positions agree with TRBD2. Germline CDR1 reads MNHEY; CDR2 reads SVGAGI. This CDR3 contains 15 residues. The V segment lost 2 bases and the J segment 0 bases; nucleotides outside the gene matches: 3. CDR3 region: CASSYEAGDSYEQYF. The CDR3 DNA reads TGTGCCAGCAGTTACGAAGCGGGGGACTCCTACGAGCAGTACTTC.

V and J are TRBV6-6 and TRBJ2-7, with 12 bases identical to TRBD1. Trimming removed 4 bases from V and 5 bases from J; junction bases left unmatched: 6. Germline CDR1 MNHNY, CDR2 SVGAGI (reference sequence). The CDR3 length is 15 residues. CDR3 amino acids: CASSFSGTGGHEQYF. CDR3 nucleotide sequence: TGTGCCAGCAGTTTTTCCGGGACAGGGGGCCACGAGCAGTACTTC.

This clone was seen more than once but under ten times. The genes are TRBV30 and TRBJ1-6; 7 bases align to TRBD1. Germline lookup yields CDR1 GTSNPN and CDR2 SVGIG (reference sequence). J was trimmed by 10 bases and V by 1 base; bases with no gene match: 7. The CDR3 spans 14 residues. The chain's CDR3 is CAWSEGAKLSPLHF. The CDR3 nucleotides read TGTGCCTGGAGTGAGGGGGCGAAGTTATCACCCCTCCACTTT. Full variable domain (missing parts from reference TRBV30 and TRBJ1-6): SQTIHQWPATLVQPVGSPLSLECTVEGTSNPNLYWYRQAAGRGLQLLFYSVGIGQISSEVPQNLSASRPQDRQFILSSKKLLLSDSGFYLCAWSEGAKLSPLHFGNGTRLTVT.

CDR3 coding DNA: TGTGCCAGCAGCCCTGATGGGACAGGGGGCGAAAAACTGTTTTTT. Its translation is CASSPDGTGGEKLFF. This chain uses TRBV7-9 with TRBJ1-4; 12 bases are shared with TRBD1. Germline assignment: CDR1 SEHNR and CDR2 FQNEAQ (reference sequence). V shed 5 bases and J 8 bases; nucleotides not matched to a gene: 6. This CDR3 has 15 amino acids.

CDR3 loop: CASEDPMNTEAFF. DNA of the CDR3: TGTGCCAGCGAGGACCCGATGAACACTGAAGCTTTCTTT. The chain uses TRBV28 and TRBJ1-1, with D unresolved. Germline CDR1 MDHEN, CDR2 SYDVKM. The length of the CDR3 is 13 residues. Trimming shortened V by 8 bases and J by 0 bases, and 10 bases separated the two germline ends.

V gene TRBV6-6 combines with J gene TRBJ1-4; 8 bases match TRBD1. From germline, CDR1 is MNHNY and CDR2 SVGAGI (reference sequence). The CDR3 runs to 14 residues. V shed 5 bases, J shed 5 bases, and the junction held 4 bases outside the gene matches. Here the CDR3 DNA reads TGTGCCAGCAGTAACAGGGGGTTGAATGAAAAACTGTTTTTT. This sequence encodes CASSNRGLNEKLFF.

This chain joins TRBV6-5 and TRBJ1-1; D is unresolved. The germline V and J ends were trimmed by 3 bases and 8 bases, with 13 bases remaining between them. CDR1 is MNHEY, CDR2 SVGAGI, per germline. This CDR3 comprises 13 residues. For the CDR3, the DNA is TGTGCCAGCAGTTATCGAGGGCGCAAGGAAGCTTTCTTT. Protein product: CASSYRGRKEAFF.

V usage is TRBV10-3 and J usage is TRBJ2-7; D may be TRBD2 (7 bases). This CDR3 is 15 amino acids long. Germline V gene lookup returns CDR1 ENHRY and CDR2 SYGVKD. The V end was cut by 7 bases, the J end by 3 bases, with 19 bases between. Here the CDR3 reads CAITEGGTRIYEQYF. In nucleotides, the CDR3 is TGTGCCATCACGGAGGGGGGGACGCGGATCTACGAGCAGTACTTC.

This clone was observed a few times. The chain links TRBV28 to TRBJ1-5; tentatively, D is TRBD1 (5 bases). Trimming removed 3 bases from V and 2 bases from J, with 17 bases in between. The CDR3 is 17 amino acids. Germline assignment: CDR1 MDHEN and CDR2 SYDVKM. The CDR3 DNA sequence: TGTGCCAGCAGTTTCAGGGAGGGTAGGATGGGCAATCAGCCCCAGCATTTT. Translated, it gives CASSFREGRMGNQPQHF.

This chain joins TRBV6-5 and TRBJ2-7; no firm D call. The V and J ends lost 5 bases and 1 base respectively, with 12 bases between them. The CDR3 contains 14 residues. CDR1 is MNHEY and CDR2 is SVGAGI in the germline V gene. CDR3 residues: CASSPGPTSYEQYF. DNA for the CDR3: TGTGCCAGCAGTCCGGGCCCAACTTCCTACGAGCAGTACTTC.

This clone was detected a few times. The J gene is TRBJ2-3, the V gene TRBV25-1; 11 nucleotides align to TRBD2. J lost 5 bases, V lost 9 bases, and 7 bases had no gene match. Germline V gene sequence: CDR1 MGHDK, CDR2 SYGVNS. The CDR3 runs 14 residues. CDR3 amino acids: CASSHSGGVDTQYF. The CDR3 nucleotides are TGTGCCAGTTCGCATAGCGGGGGGGTAGATACGCAGTATTTT. Based on the CDR3 plus reference TRBV25-1 and TRBJ2-3, the full variable domain is EADIYQTPRYLVIGTGKKITLECSQTMGHDKMYWYQQDPGMELHLIHYSYGVNSTEKGDLSSESTVSRIRTEHFPLTLESARPSHTSQYLCASSHSGGVDTQYFGPGTRLTVL.

In this sample, this clone turned up a few times. The rearrangement uses TRBV6-6 and TRBJ2-7; 8 nucleotides match TRBD2. The J call could be wrong; TRBJ2-1 is a better fit for the DNA end. This CDR3 has 14 amino acids. The V gene's germline CDR1 is MNHNY and CDR2 SVGAGI (reference sequence). CDR3 region: CASSRGGSAYEQFF. The CDR3 DNA is TGTGCCAGCAGTCGGGGGGGGAGCGCCTACGAGCAGTTCTTC.

CDR3 region: CAWGSSGGLYNSPLHF. The DNA for the CDR3 is TGTGCCTGGGGCTCCTCAGGGGGACTTTATAATTCACCCCTCCACTTT. The V and J genes are TRBV30 and TRBJ1-6; TRBD1 aligns across 7 bases. Germline CDR1 is GTSNPN and CDR2 is SVGIG (reference sequence). This CDR3 region has 16 residues. Unmatched junction bases numbered 11, after V lost 5 bases and J lost 4 bases.

The rearrangement uses TRBV9 and TRBJ1-2; D is perhaps TRBD1 (5 bases). The CDR3 contains 17 residues. The V and J ends lost 0 bases and 4 bases respectively, with 19 bases between them. Germline assignment: CDR1 SGDLS and CDR2 YYNGEE. CDR3 nucleotides: TGTGCCAGCAGCGTAGATCCCGAAATTCGGACACCCTATGGCTACACCTTC. Protein product: CASSVDPEIRTPYGYTF.

This chain connects TRBV7-2 to TRBJ1-6; unclear D gene. The V end was cut by 2 bases, the J end by 9 bases, with 17 bases between. This CDR3 spans 16 amino acids. The germline gives CDR1 SGHTA, CDR2 FQGNSA. CDR3 coding DNA: TGTGCCAGCAGCTTACAGACTTTGAGGGAAGGTTCACCCCTCCACTTT. Its translation: CASSLQTLREGSPLHF.

CDR3 nucleotide sequence: TGTGCCAGCTCGGCGGACTCCTCAACAGATACGCAGTATTTT. It yields the protein CASSADSSTDTQYF. This sequence joins TRBV9 and TRBJ2-3; possible D gene TRBD2, 5 bases. Between the trimmed V and J ends, which lost 7 bases and 3 bases, there was a span of 15 bases. Germline CDR1 reads SGDLS; CDR2 reads YYNGEE. The CDR3 extends over 14 amino acids.

V usage is TRBV7-2 and J usage is TRBJ2-5; D remains unclear. The germline gives CDR1 SGHTA, CDR2 FQGNSA. The CDR3 has 16 residues. V was trimmed by 1 base and J by 5 bases, leaving 17 bases between them. CDR3 nucleotide sequence: TGTGCCAGCAGCTTAGTGGCCACGGCGGATTGGGAGACCCAGTACTTC. Translated, it gives CASSLVATADWETQYF.

The V gene is TRBV6-5, the J gene TRBJ2-5; D perhaps matches TRBD2 (5 bases). The ends were cut back, 3 bases at V and 4 bases at J, with 12 bases in the middle. The CDR3 has 14 amino acids. Per the germline V gene, CDR1 is MNHEY and CDR2 is SVGAGI. The CDR3 region has the DNA TGTGCCAGCAGTTATGACTACGCGGCAGAGACCCAGTACTTC. It codes for CASSYDYAAETQYF.